These T cell receptor beta chains were read from a single sample in a study of blood T cell repertoires in COVID-19. Libraries were prepared by immunoSEQ multiplex PCR; TCRdb keeps only in-frame clonotypes and omits some of them. The data show about 300,000 clones, around 82% seen once. The specimen sequenced was peripheral blood. The receptors here all came from a woman in her 50s with acute or convalescent COVID-19. Both conserved end residues are part of each CDR3. A D gene is named only where the DNA matches it firmly. Size is stated for part of the rows, as once, few or many counts, or as a class when the clone is expanded.

J	size	V	D	length	CDR3	DNA
TRBJ1-3	few	TRBV24-1	TRBD1	15	CATSGSGDSGNTIYF	TGTGCCACCAGTGGGTCGGGGGACAGCGGAAACACCATATATTTT
TRBJ2-6	.	TRBV30	TRBD1	16	CAWMTGPSSGANVLTF	TGTGCCTGGATGACAGGGCCAAGCTCTGGGGCCAACGTCCTGACTTTC
TRBJ1-4	.	TRBV30	.	15	CAWSLDSATNEKLFF	TGTGCCTGGAGTCTGGACAGTGCAACTAATGAAAAACTGTTTTTT
TRBJ1-4	.	TRBV18	.	15	CASSPTRAPNEKLFF	TGTGCCAGCTCACCAACCAGGGCCCCAAATGAAAAACTGTTTTTT
TRBJ2-7	.	TRBV30	TRBD2	15	CAWSVPRLAGGQQYF	TGTGCCTGGAGTGTACCCAGGCTAGCGGGAGGGCAGCAGTACTTC
TRBJ2-1	.	TRBV11-3	TRBD2	16	CASSLATSGTWDEQFF	TGTGCCAGCAGCTTAGCCACTAGCGGGACTTGGGATGAGCAGTTCTTC
TRBJ1-2	.	TRBV27	.	11	CASRADYGYTF	TGTGCCAGCAGGGCCGATTATGGCTACACCTTC
TRBJ1-2	.	TRBV6-5	TRBD1	16	CASSYYSAGGTYGYTF	TGTGCCAGCAGTTACTACTCGGCAGGGGGAACATATGGCTACACCTTC
TRBJ2-1	.	TRBV2	TRBD2	14	CASSASGSKLFTFF	TGTGCCAGCAGTGCTAGCGGCAGCAAACTATTCACGTTCTTC
TRBJ1-1	many	TRBV6-6	.	13	CASIRQGETEAFF	TGTGCCAGCATAAGGCAGGGCGAGACTGAAGCTTTCTTT
TRBJ1-2	.	TRBV20-1	.	11	CSAIQDNGYTF	TGCAGTGCTATACAGGACAATGGCTACACCTTC
TRBJ1-1	.	TRBV19	.	13	CASSIWGETQAFF	TGTGCCAGTAGTATATGGGGGGAGACTCAAGCTTTCTTT
TRBJ1-6	.	TRBV15	.	13	CATTYTLVAPLHF	TGTGCCACCACCTATACACTAGTGGCACCCCTCCACTTT
TRBJ1-6	once	TRBV18	.	14	CASSPGVGGSPLHF	TGTGCCAGCTCACCAGGGGTAGGAGGCTCACCCCTCCACTTT
TRBJ1-3	.	TRBV20-1	.	14	CSASNRGSGNTIYF	TGCAGTGCTAGTAACCGGGGGTCTGGAAACACCATATATTTT
TRBJ1-1	.	TRBV5-6	.	14	CASSTFGQNTEAFF	TGTGCCAGCAGCACCTTCGGACAGAACACTGAAGCTTTCTTT
TRBJ1-1	.	TRBV4-1	.	16	CASSQEAGALNRAAFF	TGCGCCAGCAGCCAAGAGGCAGGGGCCCTCAACAGGGCTGCTTTCTTT
TRBJ1-1	.	TRBV5-1	.	15	CASSLTGTSNTEAFF	TGCGCCAGCAGCCTGACGGGGACTTCCAACACTGAAGCTTTCTTT
TRBJ2-2	.	TRBV13	TRBD1	15	CASSLGQGATGELFF	TGTGCCAGCAGCTTAGGACAGGGGGCAACCGGGGAGCTGTTTTTT
TRBJ2-1	.	TRBV10-3	.	15	CAISESKLAFDEQFF	TGTGCCATCAGTGAGTCTAAACTAGCTTTCGATGAGCAGTTCTTC
TRBJ1-6	few	TRBV2	.	15	CASSGESSYNSPLHF	TGTGCCAGCAGTGGGGAGAGCTCCTATAATTCACCCCTCCACTTT
TRBJ1-3	.	TRBV5-5	.	14	CASSLDLSGNTIYF	TGTGCCAGCAGCTTGGATCTCTCTGGAAACACCATATATTTT
TRBJ1-1	.	TRBV7-8	.	15	CASSLKFAGGTEAFF	TGTGCCAGCAGCCTAAAGTTTGCGGGAGGGACTGAAGCTTTCTTT
TRBJ1-6	.	TRBV9	.	13	CASSDTGKSPLHF	TGTGCCAGCAGTGATACAGGGAAATCACCCCTCCACTTT
TRBJ1-1	.	TRBV6-5	.	15	CASRELRLLGTEAFF	TGTGCCAGCAGGGAGTTACGACTCCTCGGCACTGAAGCTTTCTTT
TRBJ1-4	.	TRBV10-3	TRBD1	16	CAISEPPETGDEKLFF	TGTGCCATCAGTGAGCCGCCCGAGACAGGGGATGAAAAACTGTTTTTT
TRBJ2-3	.	TRBV2	.	12	CASMSDTDTQYF	TGTGCCAGCATGAGCGATACAGATACGCAGTATTTT
TRBJ1-5	few	TRBV7-2	.	15	CASSRKGDPNQPQHF	TGTGCCAGCAGCCGTAAGGGGGACCCCAATCAGCCCCAGCATTTT